This entry is about one TCR beta chain. Its target antigen remains unknown. Base qualities are missing; no much larger clone stands one base away. The cohort was made up of about 670 healthy bone marrow donors. At the time of sampling, all cohort members were nominally healthy, though unrecorded immune exposures were likely present. The donor was CMV seronegative and belonged to the group of 320 or so seronegative cohort members. Each donor provided a peripheral blood sample, and peripheral blood mononuclear cells were used for TCR beta sequencing. Genomic DNA extraction from the blood cell samples was performed with the Qiagen DNeasy Blood Extraction Kit. The source of the sample is a study of cytomegalovirus exposure and HLA in healthy donors (dated by TCRdb to 2017 to 2019). For context, the study as a whole: According to an earlier analysis of a few hundred of the donors, about 179 million T cells yielded roughly 110 million unique TCR beta sequences and approximately 280 Gb of sequence data. A few DR-DQ haplotypes were treated as single units for association and clustering because of strong linkage in the cohort. Typing coverage varied by locus: about 629-630 donors for A, B, C, DRB1 and DQB1; about 520 for DQA1; approximately 610 for DPA1; fewer than 480 for DPB1. HLA typing covered class I and class II loci at four-digit resolution. Donor age, sex, ethnicity and CMV serostatus were compiled together with the repertoire data. In a later analysis, previously published TCR beta repertoires from several hundred donors were re-analyzed and high-resolution HLA genotyping was added so that TCR occurrence patterns could be studied. In a later genetic analysis, genome-wide SNP genotypes for about 55% of the 666 donors were used, and that subset was treated as a discovery cohort. The T cell repertoires of 666 subjects were profiled by immunosequencing and related to cytomegalovirus serostatus. The aim of the study was to test whether cataloging public T cell receptors could identify signatures of past pathogen exposure. On average, 235,054 unique TCR beta nucleotide sequences were sequenced per donor among 398 genotyped donors of the cohort, with roughly 20% of those sequences being non-productive. Rather than using new phenotypic data, the later analysis identified candidate immune exposures from TCR beta sequences and from how often those sequences occurred across donors. Of the 350 to 400 genotyped donors, roughly 80% fell in the genetic ancestry cluster associated with self-reported Caucasian donors. All discovery cohort repertoires had been generated using a single sequencing platform. In an earlier analysis of a few hundred of the donors, high-throughput TCR beta sequencing was used to judge whether each TCR beta V gene segment behaved as functional or pseudogenic. Besides the first cohort of around 700 subjects, a separate validation cohort made up of 120 different subjects was used. The study combined high-throughput TCR immunosequencing, statistical association of individual TCRs with disease status, and machine learning to predict cytomegalovirus infection status. Roughly 300 gigabases of sequencing data and approximately 85 million unique TCR sequences were included in an early release covering around 600 HLA-typed donors. Findings and caveats that apply to the study as a whole: In a later analysis, several top co-occurrence clusters were reported to appear linked to parvovirus B19, influenza, CMV and Epstein-Barr virus. V-gene and J-gene trimming of TCR beta chains was associated with a missense DCLRE1C variant in a later genetic analysis, and the association was replicated in an independent cohort. Compared with equally common non-associated chains, HLA-associated TCR beta chains in a later analysis were more clonally expanded and had lower generation probabilities. Some IMGT-functional V segments, including TRBV6-2 and TRBV6-3, could not be distinguished by the 87-base-pair reads and were therefore excluded. Most TCR sequences were observed very rarely across donors, whereas some public TCRs were present in many individuals. Roughly 17 rarely observed V segments, including chromosome 9 orphons, were excluded from the earlier analysis of several hundred of the donors because counts were too low. According to the authors, the approach could potentially be generalized to other disease states and immunological phenotypes. In this cohort, only TCR beta chains were sequenced, and detectable features were limited by the absence of alpha or paired-chain data. A further reported finding was that TCR beta sequences accurately predicted the HLA-A and HLA-B alleles for most subjects in the first cohort. According to a later analysis, most CMV-associated TCR beta chains appeared to be HLA-restricted, and the HLA associations seemed to be driven largely by CMV exposure. In both the original and validation cohorts, the classifier was reported to diagnose cytomegalovirus status with high specificity and sensitivity. In vitro tests confirmed that a few of the cytomegalovirus-associated TCR beta chains recognize cytomegalovirus antigens. At a false discovery rate of 0.05, a later analysis linked 16,951 TCR beta sequences to specific HLA alleles. A total of fewer than 200 TCR beta chains were listed by the study as associated with cytomegalovirus. An earlier analysis of some 560 of the donors showed that most TCR beta V segments appeared in productive rearrangements either about 87% or about 30% of the time, which broadly matched IMGT annotations. Strong co-occurrence of HLA alleles, especially DR and DQ, made assigning TCR associations to individual alleles difficult. In a later genetic analysis, fewer N-insertions in productive TCRs were reported among donors in an Asian-associated ancestry cluster than the approximately 630-donor mean. The sequencing pipeline was judged likely to have produced a cluster of highly shared sequence variants as a technical artifact. Linkage disequilibrium might explain the correlated functional status among segregating V segments, but an unknown experimental factor could not be ruled out. The only immune exposure information available for the cohort was CMV serostatus. Presence/absence analyses assumed roughly uniform sequencing depth across donors, an assumption that may not hold. A later analysis found that TCR association rates varied across HLA loci, with DRB1 alleles showing the most associated TCRs and HLA-C alleles the fewest. HLA typing was unavailable for some donors at each locus, so association tests used only the typed subset.

The germline V gene (reference sequence) gives CDR1 as MNHNY and CDR2 as SVGAGI. V is cut back by 10 bases and J by 2 bases, with 8 bases in the junction unmatched. The cysteine opens and the phenylalanine closes a CDR3 of 15 amino acids. Only the CDR3 part of the read is kept: 45 bases, read in frame from the first base. Library preparation was by the immunoSEQ multiplex PCR assay. The multiplex PCR relied on a mix of 60 forward primers for TCR Vbeta segments and 13 reverse primers for TCR Jbeta segments. The CDR3 region of rearranged TCR beta genes was amplified from genomic DNA by a multiplex PCR assay. The amplified TCR beta libraries were sequenced on the Illumina HiSeq System as 87-base-pair reads. On the study's bioinformatics: A later analysis counted tens of millions of unique TCR beta chains across the 700 or so repertoires, and roughly 10 million of these chains were shared by at least two donors. To remove PCR and sequencing errors, raw reads were error-corrected and collapsed into unique sequences using a nearest-neighbor algorithm that merged closely related sequences. To assign V, D and J gene segments, CDR3 sequences were aligned to IMGT reference sequences. For a sequence to be retained, a match of at least six nucleotides was required to both a V gene segment and a J gene segment. Rearrangements were called productive when the CDR3 lacked stop codons and stayed in frame with V and J; all others were non-productive. Following IMGT convention, CDR3 was defined as the stretch from the second conserved V-encoded cysteine up to the conserved J-encoded phenylalanine. The earlier analysis of 450 to 750 of the donors excluded any sequence lacking an unambiguous match to a single V gene segment. An earlier analysis of some 610 of the donors called V segments functional above 56.7% productive rearrangements and segregating when the between-donor standard deviation exceeded 5%. To diagnose cytomegalovirus status from the catalog of TCR beta chain sequences, a statistical classification framework was built. V and J gene assignment, in a later analysis, came from comparing TCR nucleotide sequences with IMGT/GENE-DB human TR gene sequences. Using the TCRdist pipeline, a later analysis assigned CDR3 sequences along with most-parsimonious VDJ recombination scenarios. In a later analysis, every TCR beta chain was defined by the combination of its CDR3 amino acid sequence and its V-gene family, and reads without a unique V-gene family were dropped. To address suspected cross-contamination and a sequencing artifact, a later analysis removed 592 highly shared, low-generation-probability nucleotide sequences. In a later analysis, a clonal expansion index for each public chain was calculated from normalized within-repertoire ranks of inferred template counts. A later analysis computed generation probabilities with a VDJ recombination model fitted to out-of-frame rearrangements, and checked the results against IGoR. In a later analysis, TCR-TCR, TCR-HLA and TCR-CMV co-occurrence was scored with hypergeometric tests, and a repertoire-size bias correction was applied to TCR pairs. A later analysis estimated false discovery rates by permuting HLA or CMV assignments 20 times. In a later analysis, co-occurring TCRs were grouped using DBSCAN, and TCRdist sequence similarity was added for clustering within HLA-allele-positive subsets. Co-occurrence clustering excluded repertoires with fewer than 30,000 or more than 120,000 public chains, plus five with anomalous nucleotide sharing. In TCRdb, the immuneACCESS table is reduced to in-frame sequences with V and J assigned. These tables do not hold every clone; where another copy was compared, an unresolved V gene accounts for under half, and the others remain unexplained. That table is the source of V, J and clone size, and D and trimming were worked out from the DNA. This sample is represented by about 130,000 clones; around 80% of them were singletons. 2.5% to 3% of the sample goes to the ten largest clones.

The receptor's source is a boy aged 2 to 10 in good health and CMV-seronegative. What was sequenced was PBMCs. The rearranged chain carries TRBV6-6 and TRBJ1-1; TRBD1 aligns with 12 central bases. The DNA sequence is given as TGTGCCATCCGGGACAGGGGGCGAAGAAACACTGAAGCTTTCTTT. Translated, it gives CAIRDRGRRNTEAFF.